The 13 T cell receptor beta chains given below trace back to one sample, sequenced in a study of cytomegalovirus exposure and HLA in healthy donors. The PCR ran on 60 Vbeta and 13 Jbeta primers. Clones were sequenced by immunoSEQ multiplex PCR, and TCRdb holds only the in-frame ones, with some missing. The table lists some 160,000 clones, approximately 86% of them singletons. Sequencing was done on a sample of PBMCs. Every receptor here comes from a woman younger than 30 in good health and CMV-seronegative.

The chain links TRBV29-1 to TRBJ2-1; 13 bases map to TRBD2. Germline CDR1 is SQVTM and CDR2 is ANQGSEA. This CDR3 is 15 amino acids long. V trimming: 5 bases; J trimming: 5 bases; junction bases outside the gene matches: 6. In DNA, the CDR3 is TGCAGCGTTTCAGGACTAGCGGGAGACGACAATGAGCAGTTCTTC. The encoded protein is CSVSGLAGDDNEQFF.

Points on this clone: Compared with germline, one end of the junction differs, possibly owing to a read error. The chain couples TRBV7-9 to TRBJ2-7; D gene uncertain. The germline V gene has CDR1 SEHNR and CDR2 FQNEAQ (reference sequence). This CDR3 has 12 residues. The DNA for the CDR3 is TGTGCCAGCAGCCCCGAAGCTCCCTTGGTCTCCTTC. It encodes CASSPEAPLVSF.

The chain uses TRBV29-1 and TRBJ2-3; no definite D call. Trimming removed 0 bases at V and 3 bases at J, with 4 bases between. Germline CDR1 reads SQVTM; CDR2 reads ANQGSEA. CDR3 size: 12 residues. The CDR3 is CSVEEQTDTQYF. In DNA, the CDR3 is TGCAGCGTTGAAGAACAGACAGATACGCAGTATTTT.

This sequence joins TRBV14 and TRBJ1-1; TRBD1 is a possible D gene (5 bases). The V gene lost 4 bases and the J gene lost 7 bases, with 13 bases spanning the gap. The length of the CDR3 is 13 residues. Germline V gene data show CDR1 as SGHDN and CDR2 as FVKESK. The CDR3 loop is CASSPFGGGEAFF. The CDR3 nucleotides read TGTGCCAGCAGCCCTTTCGGGGGGGGTGAAGCTTTCTTT. Based on the CDR3 plus reference TRBV14 and TRBJ1-1, the full variable domain is EAGVTQFPSHSVIEKGQTVTLRCDPISGHDNLYWYRRVMGKEIKFLLHFVKESKQDESGMPNNRFLAERTGGTYSTLKVQPAELEDSGVYFCASSPFGGGEAFFGQGTRLTVV.

The chain employs TRBV28 and TRBJ1-2; D call uncertain. Germline values: CDR1 MDHEN, CDR2 SYDVKM. The CDR3 length is 14 residues. Trimming stripped 2 bases from V and 4 bases from J, with 11 bases between. The CDR3 DNA is TGTGCCAGCAGTTTAATCGGGGTGGTCTATGGCTACACCTTC. Translated: CASSLIGVVYGYTF.

The V and J genes are TRBV4-1 and TRBJ2-3; 8 bases align to TRBD1. J lost 4 bases, V lost 3 bases, and 3 bases had no gene match. This CDR3 contains 14 residues. Looked up from germline, CDR1 is MGHRA and CDR2 is YSYEKL. In DNA form, the CDR3 reads TGCGCCAGCAGCCAGGCAGGGGGCGCAGATACGCAGTATTTT. Residues: CASSQAGGADTQYF.

The V gene is TRBV28, the J gene TRBJ2-6; 7 nucleotides agree with TRBD1. Germline loops: CDR1 MDHEN, CDR2 SYDVKM. CDR3 length equals 16 residues. V shed 4 bases and J 1 base; nucleotides not matched to a gene: 4. The CDR3, as DNA: TGTGCCAGCAGTTCGGGCAGGGGGTCTGGGGCCAACGTCCTGACTTTC. Residues: CASSSGRGSGANVLTF.

The gene calls are TRBV30 and TRBJ2-2; D might be TRBD2 (5 bases). V was cut by 4 bases and J by 0 bases, with 9 bases left in between. The germline V gene has CDR1 GTSNPN and CDR2 SVGIG (reference sequence). This CDR3 comprises 14 residues. CDR3 bases: TGTGCCTGGAAGCGGCAGCCGAACACCGGGGAGCTGTTTTTT. Translating it yields CAWKRQPNTGELFF. Full variable domain (remainder filled in from reference TRBV30 and TRBJ2-2): SQTIHQWPATLVQPVGSPLSLECTVEGTSNPNLYWYRQAAGRGLQLLFYSVGIGQISSEVPQNLSASRPQDRQFILSSKKLLLSDSGFYLCAWKRQPNTGELFFGEGSRLTVL.

This clone was seen only a few times. This chain joins TRBV6-1 and TRBJ1-5; D is unresolved. The CDR3 loop spans 12 amino acids. Between the trimmed V and J ends, which lost 2 bases and 6 bases, there was a span of 5 bases. CDR1 MNHNS and CDR2 SASEGT come from the germline V gene. The CDR3 here is CASSELVQPQHF. CDR3 in DNA: TGTGCCAGCAGTGAACTAGTTCAGCCCCAGCATTTT.

The rearrangement joins TRBV28 to TRBJ1-1; 9 nucleotides align to TRBD1. Germline loops: CDR1 MDHEN, CDR2 SYDVKM. This CDR3 comprises 13 residues. Trimming at V came to 5 bases and at J to 8 bases, leaving 6 bases not matched to a gene. As DNA, the CDR3 is TGTGCCAGCAGTGCCAGGACAGGGGCCGAAGCTTTCTTT. Translation gives CASSARTGAEAFF.

The genes are TRBV6-6 and TRBJ1-4; D might be TRBD1 (5 bases). The CDR3 runs 12 residues. Trimming removed 5 bases at V and 8 bases at J, with 9 bases between. Germline V gives CDR1 MNHNY, CDR2 SVGAGI (reference sequence). This CDR3 reads CASSIDREKLFF. Here the CDR3 DNA reads TGTGCCAGCAGTATAGACAGAGAAAAACTGTTTTTT.

The chain links TRBV2 to TRBJ2-3, with TRBD1 identical over 7 bases. CDR1 and CDR2 from the germline V gene are SNHLY and FYNNEI. The CDR3 has 15 amino acids. The trim removed 5 bases at V and 0 bases at J, leaving 5 bases unmatched. The CDR3 region has the DNA TGTGCCAGCAGTCGGGGACAGTACAGCACAGATACGCAGTATTTT. Its translation is CASSRGQYSTDTQYF.

This rearrangement joins TRBV21-1 to TRBJ2-7; the D call TRBD1 from the table was never checked on the DNA. TRBV21-1 is marked as a pseudogene. This CDR3 contains 16 residues. The CDR3 region has the DNA TGTGCCAGCAGCCGGATGGACAGGGGTTTCCCCCACGAGCAGTACTTC. Translation gives CASSRMDRGFPHEQYF.